This TCR beta chain was captured by sequencing in a study of cytomegalovirus exposure and HLA in healthy donors. Primers included in the PCR were 60 Vbeta and 13 Jbeta primers. The table came from immunoSEQ multiplex PCR; TCRdb's copy has only in-frame clones and leaves some out. The repertoire consists of 100,000 to 150,000 clones, with 80% occurring once and the leading ten covering 1%. Per the germline V gene, CDR1 is LNHDA and CDR2 is SQIVND (reference sequence). Trimming cost V 1 base and J 0 bases; bases outside gene matches: 4. The CDR3 consists of 17 residues. Sequenced sample: PBMCs. This chain uses TRBV19 with TRBJ2-1; TRBD1 matches at 9 bases. This receptor was taken from a man in his forties in good health and CMV-seronegative. The CDR3 DNA reads TGTGCCAGTAGTATAGGGCACAGGGGGCGCTCCTACAATGAGCAGTTCTTC. Translated: CASSIGHRGRSYNEQFF.